A single sample is the source of the 28 T cell receptor beta chains below, sequenced in a study of shared clonotypes between healthy human individuals. Generated by immunoSEQ multiplex PCR, the TCRdb table keeps only in-frame clones and is missing some. Found here are around 980,000 clones, around three quarters of them singletons; the top ten hold under 0.8%. Material for sequencing was memory CD4+ T cells from PBMCs. Subset meaning: CD45RA-negative fraction. These receptors were collected from a man in his late teens or twenties in good health. Some clones in this sample may be carry-over from other donors' samples.

The gene calls are TRBV6-5 and TRBJ1-2; 9 nucleotides agree with TRBD1. This CDR3 contains 15 residues. V gave up 2 bases and J gave up 8 bases; unmatched junction bases: 9. Germline V gene data show CDR1 as MNHEY and CDR2 as SVGAGI. The CDR3 spells CASSYVDRGFYGYTF. CDR3 DNA: TGTGCCAGCAGTTACGTAGACAGGGGGTTCTACGGCTACACCTTC.

This clone was observed at least ten times. The chain couples TRBV7-9 to TRBJ1-4, with D perhaps TRBD1 (5 bases). The CDR3 contains 13 residues. V lost 5 bases to trimming and J lost 7 bases, with 11 bases between them. Germline CDR1 reads SEHNR; CDR2 reads FQNEAQ (reference sequence). The CDR3 bases are TGTGCCAGCAGCCAACCGGGGGGTGAAAAACTGTTTTTT. This translates into CASSQPGGEKLFF.

The V call is TRBV28, the J call TRBJ1-2, with D perhaps matching TRBD1 (5 bases). The germline CDR1 and CDR2 sequences are MDHEN and SYDVKM. The length of the CDR3 is 15 residues. V was cut by 6 bases and J by 3 bases, with 17 bases left in between. The DNA for the CDR3 is TGTGCCAGCAGGGCCTGGGGGGGGAGAGACTATGGCTACACCTTC. Its translation is CASRAWGGRDYGYTF.

This clone showed up just once. V and J are TRBV5-6 and TRBJ1-2, with TRBD1 matching over 7 bases. This CDR3 has 15 amino acids. Looked up from germline, CDR1 is SGHDT and CDR2 is YYEEEE. V gave up 4 bases and J gave up 4 bases; unmatched junction bases: 10. The CDR3 protein is CASSIRGGAGYGYTF. CDR3 nucleotides: TGTGCCAGCAGCATCCGAGGGGGCGCCGGCTATGGCTACACCTTC.

CDR3 in DNA: TGTGCCTGGAGTCAATGGGGCACCGGGGAGCTGTTTTTT. It yields the protein CAWSQWGTGELFF. V is TRBV30 and J is TRBJ2-2; D remains unclear. Germline V gene lookup returns CDR1 GTSNPN and CDR2 SVGIG (reference sequence). The germline V and J ends were trimmed by 2 bases and 4 bases, with 8 bases remaining between them. The CDR3 has 13 amino acids.

The chain couples TRBV9 to TRBJ2-1, with 14 positions matching TRBD2. This CDR3 is 17 amino acids long. Germline-derived CDR1 and CDR2 are SGDLS and YYNGEE. V shed 0 bases and J 3 bases; nucleotides not matched to a gene: 2. CDR3 region: CASSVAGTSGGYNEQFF. The CDR3, as DNA: TGTGCCAGCAGCGTAGCTGGGACTAGCGGGGGCTACAATGAGCAGTTCTTC.

This chain connects TRBV27 to TRBJ1-5; D is uncertain. Germline lookup yields CDR1 MNHEY and CDR2 SMNVEV (reference sequence). The CDR3 sequence is 17 residues long. V dropped 1 base and J dropped 7 bases, with 20 bases sitting between them. CDR3 nucleotides: TGTGCCAGCAGTTTATTTTCCGTTGAGGGTGAAGTACAGCCCCAGCATTTT. This translates into CASSLFSVEGEVQPQHF.

The sample holds one count of this clone. This rearrangement joins TRBV18 to TRBJ1-3; tentatively, D is TRBD1 (5 bases). This CDR3 spans 16 amino acids. Trimming shortened V by 6 bases and J by 0 bases, and 15 bases separated the two germline ends. The germline gives CDR1 KGHSH, CDR2 LQKENI. The CDR3 spells CASSEGTGSSGNTIYF. The CDR3 DNA reads TGTGCCAGCTCGGAAGGGACGGGGAGCTCTGGAAACACCATATATTTT.

Concerning this clone itself: It may be a read error: a sequence one base away is much more abundant. The same CDR3 can be traced to other DNA sequences in this sample. The CDR3 nucleotides read TGTGCCAGCAGCTTAGGCAATCAGCCCCAGCATTTT. Its translation: CASSLGNQPQHF. The chain employs TRBV7-9 and TRBJ1-5; D ambiguous. The length of the CDR3 is 12 residues. The V gene's germline CDR1 is SEHNR and CDR2 FQNEAQ (reference sequence). Trimming took 1 base from V and 2 from J, leaving 0 bases between them.

There are a few counts of this clone. V usage is TRBV2 and J usage is TRBJ1-2; D not resolved. Germline CDR1 SNHLY, CDR2 FYNNEI. This CDR3 spans 12 amino acids. V lost 7 bases and J lost 8, with 14 bases in between. CDR3 nucleotides: TGTGCCAGCACCCCCGGCTTCCTAGGCTACACCTTC. The encoded protein is CASTPGFLGYTF.

This rearrangement joins TRBV29-1 to TRBJ2-7; D remains ambiguous. V was clipped by 5 bases and J by 3 bases, with 14 bases between them. The CDR3 has 13 amino acids. CDR1 is SQVTM, CDR2 ANQGSEA, per germline. CDR3 residues: CSVLEPGYYEQYF. For the CDR3, the DNA is TGCAGCGTTCTTGAGCCAGGTTACTACGAGCAGTACTTC.

Comments on this clone: In the same sample, other DNA sequences code for this CDR3. The V call is TRBV15, the J call TRBJ2-1, with 7 bases that match TRBD2. V gave up 5 bases and J gave up 5 bases; unmatched junction bases: 3. There are 13 residues in the CDR3. Germline CDR1 LNHNV, CDR2 YYDKDF (reference sequence). Written as DNA, the CDR3 is TGTGCCACCAGCCGGGACTACCACAATGAGCAGTTCTTC. Amino acid sequence: CATSRDYHNEQFF.

This chain joins TRBV11-2 and TRBJ2-5; no clear D gene. Between the trimmed V and J ends, which lost 3 bases and 1 base, there was a span of 9 bases. This CDR3 has 14 amino acids. The germline CDR1 and CDR2 sequences are SGHAT and FQNNGV. CDR3: CASSLRRFQETQYF. The CDR3 DNA is TGTGCCAGCAGCTTGAGACGTTTCCAAGAGACCCAGTACTTC. Supplemented by reference TRBV11-2 and TRBJ2-5, the full variable domain reads EAGVAQSPRYKIIEKRQSVAFWCNPISGHATLYWYQQILGQGPKLLIQFQNNGVVDDSQLPKDRFSAERLKGVDSTLKIQPAKLEDSAVYLCASSLRRFQETQYFGPGTRLLVL.

J is TRBJ2-3 and V is TRBV2; D ambiguous. The CDR3 is made up of 15 amino acids. The V gene's germline CDR1 is SNHLY and CDR2 FYNNEI. Trimming removed 7 bases from V and 4 bases from J, with 18 bases in between. This CDR3 is CASKVGGTGADTQYF. As DNA, the CDR3 is TGTGCCAGCAAGGTTGGTGGTACTGGAGCAGATACGCAGTATTTT.

This chain connects TRBV28 to TRBJ1-2; unclear D gene. The germline V and J ends were trimmed by 8 bases and 4 bases, with 17 bases remaining between them. The CDR3 runs to 14 residues. Germline CDR1 MDHEN, CDR2 SYDVKM. In DNA, the CDR3 is TGTGCCAGCCGAAACAGTGAGATAGGCTATGGCTACACCTTC. Protein: CASRNSEIGYGYTF.

The J gene is TRBJ2-1, the V gene TRBV5-1; D unclear. Germline V gene data show CDR1 as SGHRS and CDR2 as YFSETQ. Trimming pared 0 bases from V and 10 bases from J, leaving 11 bases between. The length of the CDR3 is 13 residues. CDR3 nucleotides: TGCGCCAGCAGCTTGGTAGGCGTAGGGGAGCAGTTCTTC. Amino acids: CASSLVGVGEQFF.

Points on this clone: This likely traces to a read error, being one base from a far larger clone. The rearrangement links TRBV7-2 to TRBJ2-2; the D is unclear. Trimming cost V 4 bases and J 3 bases, with 3 bases left between them. CDR1 and CDR2 from the germline V gene are SGHTA and FQGNSA. There are 12 residues in the CDR3. The CDR3 region is CASSYYTGELFF. The CDR3 DNA follows: TGTGCCAGCAGCTATTACACCGGGGAGCTGTTTTTT.

This sequence joins TRBV7-3 and TRBJ2-1; 7 bases fit TRBD2. Trimming cost V 4 bases and J 5 bases; bases outside gene matches: 5. In germline, CDR1 is SGHTA, CDR2 FQGTGA. This CDR3 comprises 14 residues. This chain's CDR3 is CASSSPGTNNEQFF. The CDR3 DNA is TGTGCCAGCAGCTCTCCCGGGACTAACAATGAGCAGTTCTTC.

This clone occurred a few times. The J gene is TRBJ1-3, the V gene TRBV7-6; no firm D call. There are 15 residues in the CDR3. Trimming took 4 bases from V and 0 from J, leaving 10 bases between them. Germline lookup yields CDR1 SGHVS and CDR2 FNYEAQ. The CDR3 region has the DNA TGTGCCAGCAGCTCCCTTGCTGGCTCTGGAAACACCATATATTTT. It translates to CASSSLAGSGNTIYF.

This clone showed up just once. The V gene is TRBV19, the J gene TRBJ2-7, with D perhaps matching TRBD1 (7 bases). CDR3 length equals 15 residues. In germline, CDR1 is LNHDA, CDR2 SQIVND (reference sequence). V lost 6 bases, J lost 6 bases, and 21 bases lay in between. CDR3 sequence reads: CASRQLFRGASEQYF. CDR3 DNA: TGTGCCAGTAGACAGTTATTCAGGGGGGCTTCCGAGCAGTACTTC. Full variable domain (remainder filled in from reference TRBV19 and TRBJ2-7): DGGITQSPKYLFRKEGQNVTLSCEQNLNHDAMYWYRQDPGQGLRLIYYSQIVNDFQKGDIAEGYSVSREKKESFPLTVTSAQKNPTAFYLCASRQLFRGASEQYFGPGTRLTVT.

The chain is built from TRBV5-1 and TRBJ2-1; the D call may be TRBD1 or TRBD2 (7 bases each). The ends were cut back, 0 bases at V and 1 base at J, with 14 bases in the middle. Germline assignment: CDR1 SGHRS and CDR2 YFSETQ. This CDR3 is 17 amino acids long. As DNA, the CDR3 is TGCGCCAGCAGCTTGGGTCGACAGGGACTATCCTACAATGAGCAGTTCTTC. It translates to CASSLGRQGLSYNEQFF.

This clone was found once. This chain connects TRBV2 to TRBJ1-5; possibly TRBD1 for D (6 bases). From germline, CDR1 is SNHLY and CDR2 FYNNEI. The CDR3 is 15 amino acids. Trimming removed 3 bases from V and 4 bases from J, with 13 bases in between. The CDR3 coding sequence is TGTGCCAGCAGTGACACCGGACAGAGGAATCAGCCCCAGCATTTT. It specifies CASSDTGQRNQPQHF. The entire variable domain, with the rest obtained from reference TRBV2 and TRBJ1-5, is as follows: EPEVTQTPSHQVTQMGQEVILRCVPISNHLYFYWYRQILGQKVEFLVSFYNNEISEKSEIFDDQFSVERPDGSNFTLKIRSTKLEDSAMYFCASSDTGQRNQPQHFGDGTRLSIL.

Comment on this clone: This may be a read error: a much more frequent sequence differs by one nucleotide. The chain links TRBV15 to TRBJ1-5; 10 bases are shared with TRBD1. The CDR3 has 15 residues. V was clipped by 5 bases and J by 6 bases; unmatched bases: 7. Germline V gene sequence: CDR1 LNHNV, CDR2 YYDKDF (reference sequence). The CDR3 nucleotides read TGTGCCACCAGCGGTAGGACAGGGGGAAGTCAGCCCCAGCATTTT. Residues: CATSGRTGGSQPQHF.

This rearrangement joins TRBV10-3 to TRBJ1-3; 8 positions agree with TRBD1. The ends lost 5 bases at V and 4 bases at J; junction bases unmatched: 16. The CDR3 consists of 18 residues. Germline CDR1 and CDR2: ENHRY and SYGVKD. CDR3 loop: CAISPWTGQSSTGNTIYF. As DNA, the CDR3 is TGTGCCATCAGTCCCTGGACAGGGCAGTCGAGTACGGGAAACACCATATATTTT.

This clone was seen more than once but under ten times. The chain joins TRBV27 to TRBJ2-7; 9 nucleotides line up with TRBD2. CDR3 length: 14 residues. With V trimmed by 6 bases and J by 0 bases, 3 bases remained unmatched. Germline V gene data show CDR1 as MNHEY and CDR2 as SMNVEV (reference sequence). The DNA of the CDR3 is TGTGCCAGCAGCATAGCGGGAGCCTCCTACGAGCAGTACTTC. Residues: CASSIAGASYEQYF.

This clone was found a few times. In DNA form, the CDR3 reads TGTGCCATCAGTGAATGGGGGCCTGGAAACACCATATATTTT. Encoded protein: CAISEWGPGNTIYF. This chain links TRBV10-3 with TRBJ1-3; tentative D call: TRBD1 (6 bases). CDR1 and CDR2 (germline): ENHRY, SYGVKD. This CDR3 region has 14 residues. The V and J ends lost 3 bases and 2 bases respectively, with 8 bases between them.

The chain joins TRBV30 to TRBJ2-1, with 12 bases aligning to TRBD1. Germline-derived CDR1 and CDR2 are GTSNPN and SVGIG (reference sequence). V was clipped by 8 bases and J by 6 bases; unmatched bases: 14. CDR3 length equals 16 residues. The CDR3 reads CAGSGTGGFFSNEQFF. CDR3 nucleotide sequence: TGTGCCGGATCCGGGACAGGGGGCTTTTTTTCCAATGAGCAGTTCTTC. The full variable domain, its missing parts supplied by reference TRBV30 and TRBJ2-1, is SQTIHQWPATLVQPVGSPLSLECTVEGTSNPNLYWYRQAAGRGLQLLFYSVGIGQISSEVPQNLSASRPQDRQFILSSKKLLLSDSGFYLCAGSGTGGFFSNEQFFGPGTRLTVL.

A single count supports this clone. The J gene is TRBJ2-4, the V gene TRBV29-1, with 7 positions matching TRBD1. This CDR3 has 13 residues. The junction had 4 bases not matched to a gene; V was cut back by 0 bases and J by 8 bases. The germline V gene encodes CDR1 SQVTM and CDR2 ANQGSEA. CDR3 region: CSVEDTGADIQYF. The CDR3 DNA reads as TGCAGCGTTGAAGATACAGGGGCTGACATTCAGTACTTC.